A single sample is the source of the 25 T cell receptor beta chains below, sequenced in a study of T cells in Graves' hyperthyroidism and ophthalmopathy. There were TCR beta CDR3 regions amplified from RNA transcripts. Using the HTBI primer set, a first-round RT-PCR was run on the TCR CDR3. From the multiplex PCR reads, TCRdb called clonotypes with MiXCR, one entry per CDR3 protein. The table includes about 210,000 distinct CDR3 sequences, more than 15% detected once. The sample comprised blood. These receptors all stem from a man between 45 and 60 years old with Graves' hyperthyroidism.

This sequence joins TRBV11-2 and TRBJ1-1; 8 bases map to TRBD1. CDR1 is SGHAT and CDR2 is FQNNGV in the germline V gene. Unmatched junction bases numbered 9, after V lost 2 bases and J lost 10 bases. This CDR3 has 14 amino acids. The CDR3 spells CASSLPPGGAGAFF. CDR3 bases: TGTGCCAGCAGCTTACCCCCAGGGGGCGCCGGAGCTTTCTTT.

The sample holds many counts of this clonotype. The CDR3 is CASSPRRATEAFF. The CDR3 DNA reads TGTGCCAGCAGCCCCCGGAGGGCCACTGAAGCTTTCTTT. The chain couples TRBV3-1 to TRBJ1-1; D gene ambiguous. Germline V gene data show CDR1 as LGHDT and CDR2 as YNNKEL (reference sequence). This CDR3 is built from 13 residues. The V gene lost 4 bases and the J gene lost 4 bases, with 10 bases spanning the gap.

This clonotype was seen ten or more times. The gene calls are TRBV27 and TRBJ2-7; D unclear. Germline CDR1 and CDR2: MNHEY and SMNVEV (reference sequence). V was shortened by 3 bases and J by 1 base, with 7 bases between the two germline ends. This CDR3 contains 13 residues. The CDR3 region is CASSLQPSYEQYF. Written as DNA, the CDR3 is TGTGCCAGCAGTTTGCAACCTTCCTACGAGCAGTACTTC.

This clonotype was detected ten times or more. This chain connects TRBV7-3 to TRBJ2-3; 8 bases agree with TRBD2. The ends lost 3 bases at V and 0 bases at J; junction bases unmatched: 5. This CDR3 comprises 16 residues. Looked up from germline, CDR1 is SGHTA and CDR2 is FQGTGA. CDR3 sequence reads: CASSFNQRGSTDTQYF. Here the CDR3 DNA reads TGTGCCAGCAGCTTTAATCAGCGGGGGAGCACAGATACGCAGTATTTT.

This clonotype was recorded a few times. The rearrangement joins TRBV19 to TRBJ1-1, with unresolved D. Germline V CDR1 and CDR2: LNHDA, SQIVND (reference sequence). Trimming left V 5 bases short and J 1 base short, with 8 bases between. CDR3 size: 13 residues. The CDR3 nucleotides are TGTGCCAGTAGTGCACAAAAGAACACTGAAGCTTTCTTT. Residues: CASSAQKNTEAFF.

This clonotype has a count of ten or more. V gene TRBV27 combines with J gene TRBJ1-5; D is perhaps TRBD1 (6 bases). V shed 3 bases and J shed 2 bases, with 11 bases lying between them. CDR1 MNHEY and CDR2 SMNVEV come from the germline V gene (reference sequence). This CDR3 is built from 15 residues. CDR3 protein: CASSFIQGGNQPQHF. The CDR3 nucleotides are TGTGCCAGCAGTTTTATACAGGGTGGCAATCAGCCCCAGCATTTT.

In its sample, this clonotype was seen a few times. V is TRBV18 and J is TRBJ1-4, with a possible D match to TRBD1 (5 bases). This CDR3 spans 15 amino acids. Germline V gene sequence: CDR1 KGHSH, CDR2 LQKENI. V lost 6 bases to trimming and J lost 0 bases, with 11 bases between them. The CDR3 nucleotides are TGTGCCAGCTCCCGGGACCCCTCAACTAATGAAAAACTGTTTTTT. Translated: CASSRDPSTNEKLFF. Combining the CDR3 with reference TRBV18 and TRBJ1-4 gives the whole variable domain NAGVMQNPRHLVRRRGQEARLRCSPMKGHSHVYWYRQLPEEGLKFMVYLQKENIIDESGMPKERFSAEFPKEGPSILRIQQVVRGDSAAYFCASSRDPSTNEKLFFGSGTQLSVL.

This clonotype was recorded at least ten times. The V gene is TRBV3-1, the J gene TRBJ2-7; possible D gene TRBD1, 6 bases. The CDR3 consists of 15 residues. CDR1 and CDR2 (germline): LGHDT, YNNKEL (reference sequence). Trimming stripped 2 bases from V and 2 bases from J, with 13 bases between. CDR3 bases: TGTGCCAGCAGCCAATCCGGACAGTATCCCTACGAGCAGTACTTC. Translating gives CASSQSGQYPYEQYF.

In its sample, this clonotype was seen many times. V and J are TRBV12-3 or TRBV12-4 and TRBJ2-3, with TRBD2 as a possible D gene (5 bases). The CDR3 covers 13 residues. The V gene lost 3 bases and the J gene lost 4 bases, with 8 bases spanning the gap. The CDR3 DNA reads TGTGCCAGCAGTTTTTTCGGGGCAGATACGCAGTATTTT. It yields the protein CASSFFGADTQYF.

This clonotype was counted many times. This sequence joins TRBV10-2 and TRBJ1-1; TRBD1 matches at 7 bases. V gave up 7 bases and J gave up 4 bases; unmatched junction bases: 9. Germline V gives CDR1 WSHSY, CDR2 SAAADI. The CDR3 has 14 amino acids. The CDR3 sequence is CASNQGQLSTEAFF. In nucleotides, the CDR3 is TGCGCCAGCAACCAGGGACAGTTGAGCACTGAAGCTTTCTTT.

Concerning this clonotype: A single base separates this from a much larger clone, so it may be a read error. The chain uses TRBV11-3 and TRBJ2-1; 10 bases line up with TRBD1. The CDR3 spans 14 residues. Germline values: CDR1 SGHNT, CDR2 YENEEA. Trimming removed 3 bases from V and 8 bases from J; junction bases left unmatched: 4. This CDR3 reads CASSFLGQGYEQFF. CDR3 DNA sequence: TGTGCCAGCAGCTTCCTGGGACAGGGGTATGAGCAGTTCTTC.

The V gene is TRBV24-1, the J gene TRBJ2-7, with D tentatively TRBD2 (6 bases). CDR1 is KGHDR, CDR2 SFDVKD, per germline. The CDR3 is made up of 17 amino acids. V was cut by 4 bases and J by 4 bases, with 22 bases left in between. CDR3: CATSEIPPGLLMYEQYF. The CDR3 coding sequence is TGTGCCACCAGTGAAATACCCCCGGGACTCTTAATGTACGAGCAGTACTTC.

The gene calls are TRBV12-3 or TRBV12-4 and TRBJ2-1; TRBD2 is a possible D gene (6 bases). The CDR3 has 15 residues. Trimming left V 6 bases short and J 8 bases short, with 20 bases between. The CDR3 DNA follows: TGTGCCAGCAGCCCCCGGGACTCTCCAAGCGATGAGCAGTTCTTC. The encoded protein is CASSPRDSPSDEQFF.

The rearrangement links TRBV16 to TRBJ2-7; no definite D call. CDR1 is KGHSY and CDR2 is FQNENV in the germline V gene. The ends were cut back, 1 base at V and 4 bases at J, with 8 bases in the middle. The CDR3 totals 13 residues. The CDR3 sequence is CASSQLTGYEQYF. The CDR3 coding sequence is TGTGCCAGCAGCCAATTAACTGGGTACGAGCAGTACTTC.

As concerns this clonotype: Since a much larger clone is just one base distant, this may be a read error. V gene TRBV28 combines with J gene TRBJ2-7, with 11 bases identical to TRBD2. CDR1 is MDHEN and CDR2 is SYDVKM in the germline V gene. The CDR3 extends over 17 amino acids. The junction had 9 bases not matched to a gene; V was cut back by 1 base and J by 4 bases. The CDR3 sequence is CASSLYPGTSGTYEQYF. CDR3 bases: TGTGCCAGCAGTTTATACCCCGGGACTAGCGGTACGTACGAGCAGTACTTC.

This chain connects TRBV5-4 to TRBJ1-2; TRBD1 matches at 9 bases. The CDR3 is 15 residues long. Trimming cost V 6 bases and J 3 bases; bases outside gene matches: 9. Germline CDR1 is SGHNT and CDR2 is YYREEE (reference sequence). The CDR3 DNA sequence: TGTGCCAGCACCCCAGGGACAGGGAGGGACTATGGCTACACCTTC. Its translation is CASTPGTGRDYGYTF.

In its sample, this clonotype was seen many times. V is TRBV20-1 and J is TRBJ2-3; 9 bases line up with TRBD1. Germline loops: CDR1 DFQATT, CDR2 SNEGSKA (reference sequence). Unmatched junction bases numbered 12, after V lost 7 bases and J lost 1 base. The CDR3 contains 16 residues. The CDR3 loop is CSVPGQGRAGTDTQYF. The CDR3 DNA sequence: TGCAGTGTTCCGGGACAGGGCCGTGCTGGCACAGATACGCAGTATTTT.

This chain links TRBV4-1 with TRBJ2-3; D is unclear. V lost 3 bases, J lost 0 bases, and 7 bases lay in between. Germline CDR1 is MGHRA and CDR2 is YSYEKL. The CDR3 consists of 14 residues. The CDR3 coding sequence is TGCGCCAGCAGCCAGATGGAAAGCACAGATACGCAGTATTTT. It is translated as CASSQMESTDTQYF.

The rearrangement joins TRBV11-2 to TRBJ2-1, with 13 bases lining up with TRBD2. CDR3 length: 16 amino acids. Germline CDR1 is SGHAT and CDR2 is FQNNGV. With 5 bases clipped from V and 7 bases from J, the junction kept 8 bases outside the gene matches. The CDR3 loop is CASSHGLAGVSNEQFF. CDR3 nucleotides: TGTGCCAGCAGCCACGGACTAGCGGGAGTTAGTAATGAGCAGTTCTTC.

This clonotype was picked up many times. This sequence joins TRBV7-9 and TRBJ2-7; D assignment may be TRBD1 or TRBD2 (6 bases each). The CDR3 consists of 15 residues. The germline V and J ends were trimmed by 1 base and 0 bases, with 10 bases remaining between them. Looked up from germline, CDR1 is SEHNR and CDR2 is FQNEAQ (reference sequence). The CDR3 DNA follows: TGTGCCAGCAGCTTAGAGCCGGGGGCCTCCTACGAGCAGTACTTC. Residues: CASSLEPGASYEQYF.

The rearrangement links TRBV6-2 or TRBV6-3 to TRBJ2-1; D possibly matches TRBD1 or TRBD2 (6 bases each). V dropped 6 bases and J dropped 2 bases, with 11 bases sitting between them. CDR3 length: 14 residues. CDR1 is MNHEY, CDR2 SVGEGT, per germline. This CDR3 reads CASSRRGTYNEQFF. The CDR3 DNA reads TGTGCCAGCAGCCGGAGGGGGACCTACAATGAGCAGTTCTTC.

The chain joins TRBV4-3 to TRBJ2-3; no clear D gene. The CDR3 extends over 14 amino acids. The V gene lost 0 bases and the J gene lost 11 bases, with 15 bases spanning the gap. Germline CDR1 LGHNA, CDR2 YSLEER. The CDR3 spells CASSQETRSFWQYF. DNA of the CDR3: TGCGCCAGCAGCCAAGAGACCCGCTCATTTTGGCAGTATTTT.

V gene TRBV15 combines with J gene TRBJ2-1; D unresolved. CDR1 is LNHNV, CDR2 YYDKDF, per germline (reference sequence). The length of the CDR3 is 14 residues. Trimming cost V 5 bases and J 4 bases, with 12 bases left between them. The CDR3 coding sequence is TGTGCCACCAGCTCCATGGACGGTTACAATGAGCAGTTCTTC. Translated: CATSSMDGYNEQFF. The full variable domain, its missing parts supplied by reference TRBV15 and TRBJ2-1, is DAMVIQNPRYQVTQFGKPVTLSCSQTLNHNVMYWYQQKSSQAPKLLFHYYDKDFNNEADTPDNFQSRRPNTSFCFLDIRSPGLGDTAMYLCATSSMDGYNEQFFGPGTRLTVL.

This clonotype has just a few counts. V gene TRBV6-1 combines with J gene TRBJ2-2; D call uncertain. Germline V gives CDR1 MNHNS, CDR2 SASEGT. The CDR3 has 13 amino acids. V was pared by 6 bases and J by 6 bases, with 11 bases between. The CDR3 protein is CASSPYRAGELFF. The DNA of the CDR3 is TGTGCCAGCAGCCCTTATAGGGCCGGGGAGCTGTTTTTT.

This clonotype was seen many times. CDR3 sequence reads: CASSGKGMLNGYTF. The CDR3 DNA follows: TGTGCCAGCAGTGGAAAGGGAATGCTAAATGGCTACACCTTC. This chain joins TRBV2 and TRBJ1-2; D is ambiguous. The CDR3 runs to 14 residues. Germline assignment: CDR1 SNHLY and CDR2 FYNNEI. V lost 4 bases to trimming and J lost 6 bases, with 15 bases between them.